The entry that follows covers one T cell receptor beta chain sequence. The target of this receptor is not known. Base qualities are not provided; no much larger clone lies one nucleotide away. These data belong to a study of OX40 agonist ivuxolimab in advanced cancers. Context from the whole study: Ivuxolimab was an agonistic, fully human IgG2 monoclonal antibody directed against OX40 (CD134), a costimulatory receptor. Intravenous ivuxolimab was administered to patients every 2 weeks at six dose levels: 0.01, 0.1, 0.3, 1.5, 3 and 10 mg/kg. Among the approximately 54 dose-escalation patients, around 19 had hepatocellular carcinoma, approximately 15 melanoma, 9 renal cell carcinoma and 9 head and neck cancer. In the dose-escalation cohort, approximately 80% of patients were male, and the mean age was 60 years with a range of roughly 20 to 80. Prior anti-PD-1, anti-PD-L1 or anti-CTLA-4 therapy was permitted, and about two fifths of dose-escalation patients had received checkpoint inhibitors. Partial responses occurred in three dose-escalation patients, of whom one had hepatocellular carcinoma and two had cutaneous melanoma. Peripheral TCRbeta sequencing aimed to test whether ivuxolimab altered TCR sequence diversity and caused clonal T-cell expansion. The paper covers the monotherapy dose-escalation part of the phase I ivuxolimab trial, which included N of about 50 patients. Overall study results and their limits: The antigen specificity of the clonally expanded peripheral T cells was not determined. Partial responders in the 0.1-3.0 mg/kg groups had among the lowest normalized peripheral clonal expansion, especially among CD8+ T cells. After ivuxolimab, CD8+ T cells had more expanded clones than CD4+ T cells on average. Low levels of normalized T-cell clonal expansion were also seen in some patients who did not respond. At doses from 0.1 to 3.0 mg/kg, clonal expansion was seen in both CD4+ and CD8+ blood T cells between baseline and week 6.

Counted from cysteine to phenylalanine, this CDR3 has 16 amino acids. The only DNA kept is the CDR3, 48 bases in frame from the first base. CDR1 MGHRA and CDR2 YSYEKL were looked up in the germline V gene. Ends trimmed: V by 3 bases, J by 6 bases; bases unmatched to a gene: 11. Patients with a history of autoimmune disease or receiving systemic immunosuppression were excluded from the trial. In every dose cohort, peripheral blood was drawn for TCR sequencing at baseline, cycle 4 day 1, and cycle 7 day 1. The samples were taken from a phase I, first-in-human, multicenter, open-label dose-escalation trial of ivuxolimab. Adults with locally advanced or metastatic melanoma, renal cell, hepatocellular, or head and neck squamous cell carcinoma were enrolled in the trial. Before TCR sequencing, CD4+ T cells and CD8+ T cells from peripheral blood were sorted into separate populations. Genomic DNA was extracted from sorted cells for sequencing of the TCRbeta CDR3 region. The immunoSEQ Assay was used for sequencing of TCRbeta CDR3 regions. TCRdb re-hosts the immuneACCESS table, in-frame sequences only. Its copies lack some clones; in the studies checked, an unresolved V gene accounts for under half of them, and the cause for the rest is not known. The sample data list about 31,000 clones, and about 86% of these were observed just once. 31% of the sample rests with the top ten.

This receptor chain uses TRBV4-1 and TRBJ2-1; 7 of the junction bases match TRBD2. The sequence was collected from an adult with an advanced solid tumor such as melanoma, head and neck, liver or kidney cancer. Sequencing used CD4+ or CD8+ T cells sorted from blood, obtained in a trial of the OX40 agonist ivuxolimab. The CDR3 in this case is CASSHSPSGGSNEQFF. The nucleotide sequence reads as follows: TGCGCCAGCAGCCACTCCCCTAGCGGAGGTTCCAATGAGCAGTTCTTC.